This note documents a single T cell receptor (beta chain) sequence. Stated treatment: randomized to nivolumab then ipilimumab (arm A) or the reverse (arm B). The V gene's germline CDR1 is SNHLY and CDR2 FYNNEI. CDR3 length: 14 residues. V trimming: 6 bases; J trimming: 2 bases; junction bases outside the gene matches: 7. The sample is drawn from a study of sequential checkpoint blockade in melanoma. Study details: Maintenance nivolumab came after either treatment sequence.

Measured with immunoSEQ multiplex PCR; TCRdb has only the in-frame clones, and not every one. The sample holds 15,000 to 20,000 clones, around two thirds seen once. The chain combines TRBV2 with TRBJ2-7, with 7 bases lining up with TRBD2. The sequence derives from a human donor with melanoma. Sequencing used CD8+ T cells sorted from blood (inferred from file names), obtained from a patient given nivolumab and ipilimumab in sequence. The DNA of the CDR3 is TGTGCCAGCAGATTAGAGCGGGGTACCTACGAGCAGTACGTC. This gives the protein CASRLERGTYEQYV.